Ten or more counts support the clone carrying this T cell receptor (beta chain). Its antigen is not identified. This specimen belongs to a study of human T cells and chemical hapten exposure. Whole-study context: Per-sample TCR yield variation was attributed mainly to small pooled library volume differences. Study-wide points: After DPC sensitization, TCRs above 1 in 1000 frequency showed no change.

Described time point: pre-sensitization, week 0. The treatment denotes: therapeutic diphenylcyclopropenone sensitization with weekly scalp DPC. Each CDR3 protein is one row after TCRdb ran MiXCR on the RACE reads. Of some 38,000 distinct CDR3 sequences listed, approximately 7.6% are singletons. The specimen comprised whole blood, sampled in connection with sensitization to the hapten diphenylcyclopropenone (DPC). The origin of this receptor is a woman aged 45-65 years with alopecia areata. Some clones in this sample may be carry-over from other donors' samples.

The CDR3: CASSVGWSSYEQYF. The CDR3, as DNA: TGTGCCAGCAGCGTAGGCTGGTCATCCTACGAGCAGTACTTC. This rearrangement joins TRBV9 to TRBJ2-7, with no clear D. Trimming cost V 0 bases and J 1 base, with 8 bases left between them. Germline CDR1 reads SGDLS; CDR2 reads YYNGEE. CDR3 size: 14 residues.